One and the same sample provided the 29 T cell receptor beta chains below, sequenced in a study of blood T cell repertoires in COVID-19. The assay was immunoSEQ multiplex PCR, and TCRdb's table has in-frame clones only and misses some. The data hold roughly 250,000 clones, with around 86% observed a single time. The sample was PBMCs or T cells enriched from blood (not recorded which). These receptors originate from a woman between 45 and 60 years old who had recovered from COVID-19.

The V gene is TRBV29-1, the J gene TRBJ2-3; 14 nucleotides align to TRBD2. V shed 3 bases and J 6 bases; nucleotides not matched to a gene: 5. The CDR3 contains 15 residues. Germline-derived CDR1 and CDR2 are SQVTM and ANQGSEA. CDR3 sequence (DNA): TGCAGCGTTGAGGGACTAGCGGGAGAAGCGGATACGCAGTATTTT. This encodes CSVEGLAGEADTQYF.

Notes on this clone: In the same sample, other DNA sequences code for this CDR3. V gene TRBV5-1 combines with J gene TRBJ2-3, with no clear D. Germline CDR1 and CDR2: SGHRS and YFSETQ. CDR3 size: 15 residues. Trimming took 4 bases from V and 0 from J, leaving 12 bases between them. CDR3 region: CASSADPGSTDTQYF. The CDR3 DNA is TGCGCCAGCAGCGCAGACCCGGGTAGCACAGATACGCAGTATTTT. Full variable domain (remainder filled in from reference TRBV5-1 and TRBJ2-3): KAGVTQTPRYLIKTRGQQVTLSCSPISGHRSVSWYQQTPGQGLQFLFEYFSETQRNKGNFPGRFSGRQFSNSRSEMNVSTLELGDSALYLCASSADPGSTDTQYFGPGTRLTVL.

V usage is TRBV5-4 and J usage is TRBJ2-1; 7 nucleotides align to TRBD2. From germline, CDR1 is SGHNT and CDR2 YYREEE (reference sequence). The CDR3 is made up of 15 amino acids. The junction had 10 bases not matched to a gene; V was cut back by 10 bases and J by 0 bases. The CDR3 nucleotides are TGTGCCTCCCACTGGGGCGGGAGCTCCTACAATGAGCAGTTCTTC. Its translation is CASHWGGSSYNEQFF.

This rearrangement joins TRBV19 to TRBJ1-1, with 7 positions matching TRBD1. Losses at the gene ends were 4 bases for V and 6 bases for J; bases not matched to a gene: 8. The germline gives CDR1 LNHDA, CDR2 SQIVND (reference sequence). This CDR3 has 14 amino acids. In DNA, the CDR3 is TGTGCCAGTAGTAAGACACAGGGGAAGGCTGAAGCTTTCTTT. Its translation: CASSKTQGKAEAFF.

This rearrangement joins TRBV5-5 to TRBJ1-2, with 7 bases matching TRBD1. The CDR3 runs 15 residues. Germline V gene lookup returns CDR1 SGHKS and CDR2 YYEKEE (reference sequence). V shed 3 bases, J shed 8 bases, and the junction held 13 bases outside the gene matches. CDR3 protein: CASSSRTKGAHGYTF. CDR3 nucleotide sequence: TGTGCCAGCAGCTCTAGGACCAAGGGGGCGCACGGCTACACCTTC.

The CDR3 DNA sequence: TGTGCCAGCAGTGAATACGCGGGAAGCACAGATACGCAGTATTTT. Translation: CASSEYAGSTDTQYF. This chain joins TRBV6-1 and TRBJ2-3; TRBD2 might be the D (6 bases). Germline V CDR1 and CDR2: MNHNS, SASEGT. The CDR3 is 15 residues long. V dropped 2 bases and J dropped 0 bases, with 9 bases sitting between them.

This chain connects TRBV6-1 to TRBJ1-2; perhaps TRBD1 as D (5 bases). Germline CDR1 MNHNS, CDR2 SASEGT. This CDR3 comprises 15 residues. V lost 2 bases, J lost 8 bases, and 18 bases lay in between. The CDR3 loop is CASSETLEGIEGYTF. Written as DNA, the CDR3 is TGTGCCAGCAGTGAAACCTTGGAGGGGATTGAGGGCTACACCTTC.

The chain combines TRBV5-1 with TRBJ1-1; 10 bases match TRBD1. V shed 6 bases, J shed 4 bases, and the junction held 9 bases outside the gene matches. This CDR3 has 15 residues. CDR1 and CDR2 from the germline V gene are SGHRS and YFSETQ. This CDR3 reads CASIAGTGAPTEAFF. The CDR3 DNA reads as TGCGCCAGCATTGCCGGGACAGGGGCCCCCACTGAAGCTTTCTTT.

This chain joins TRBV7-2 and TRBJ2-2; TRBD2 matches at 8 bases. J was trimmed by 0 bases and V by 5 bases; bases with no gene match: 2. CDR1 is SGHTA and CDR2 is FQGNSA in the germline V gene. The CDR3 has 15 residues. As DNA, the CDR3 is TGTGCCAGCAGCCCTAGCGGGCCGAACACCGGGGAGCTGTTTTTT. Residues: CASSPSGPNTGELFF.

The gene calls are TRBV3-1 (or the pseudogene TRBV3-2) and TRBJ2-7; 11 nucleotides match TRBD2. CDR3 length: 16 residues. The V gene end was trimmed by 5 bases and the J gene end by 0 bases; junction bases not matched to a gene: 6. CDR1 and CDR2 from the germline V gene are LGHDT and YNNKEL (reference sequence). As DNA, the CDR3 is TGTGCCAGCAGCACTAGCGGGAGCCCAAGCTCCTACGAGCAGTACTTC. Translating gives CASSTSGSPSSYEQYF.

The chain links TRBV27 to TRBJ2-3; 16 bases are shared with TRBD2. This CDR3 has 19 residues. J gave up 0 bases and V 4 bases, and 7 bases lay outside the gene matches. Germline-derived CDR1 and CDR2 are MNHEY and SMNVEV (reference sequence). The CDR3 reads CASSSVGLAGGPSTDTQYF. CDR3 DNA sequence: TGTGCCAGCAGTTCGGTGGGACTAGCGGGAGGGCCGAGCACAGATACGCAGTATTTT.

The chain uses TRBV5-5 and TRBJ1-3, with 7 bases aligning to TRBD1. Germline CDR1 SGHKS, CDR2 YYEKEE (reference sequence). The CDR3 is 14 residues long. V shed 4 bases and J 2 bases; nucleotides not matched to a gene: 3. CDR3 in DNA: TGTGCCAGCAGCATTGGGACAGCTGGAAACACCATATATTTT. Protein sequence: CASSIGTAGNTIYF.

CDR3 amino acids: CASSARATSTDTQYF. In DNA form, the CDR3 reads TGTGCCAGCAGTGCGCGGGCGACTAGCACAGATACGCAGTATTTT. This chain uses TRBV2 with TRBJ2-3, with a tentative D call TRBD2 (5 bases). CDR1 is SNHLY and CDR2 is FYNNEI in the germline V gene. Trimming took off 4 bases at V and 0 bases at J, with 11 bases between the two ends. The CDR3 extends over 15 amino acids.

The rearrangement uses TRBV28 and TRBJ1-6; 8 bases agree with TRBD1. Germline values: CDR1 MDHEN, CDR2 SYDVKM. V was clipped by 4 bases and J by 1 base; unmatched bases: 6. This CDR3 region has 17 residues. The CDR3 DNA reads TGTGCCAGCAGTTCCGGACAGGGAGGGTCCTATAATTCACCCCTCCACTTT. Protein: CASSSGQGGSYNSPLHF.

As concerns this clone: The sample carries other DNA sequences with the same CDR3. The genes are TRBV6-5 and TRBJ2-1; tentatively, D is TRBD2 (6 bases). Trimming removed 4 bases from V and 0 bases from J, with 10 bases in between. The CDR3 has 15 amino acids. Per the germline V gene, CDR1 is MNHEY and CDR2 is SVGAGI. The CDR3 protein is CASSFSGSSYNEQFF. DNA of the CDR3: TGTGCCAGCAGTTTTTCCGGGAGCTCCTACAATGAGCAGTTCTTC.

The chain links TRBV10-3 to TRBJ2-2; 10 bases fit TRBD2. The CDR3 has 15 amino acids. In germline, CDR1 is ENHRY, CDR2 SYGVKD. V gave up 6 bases and J gave up 5 bases; unmatched junction bases: 6. CDR3 sequence reads: CAIRRTSGPTGELFF. CDR3 coding DNA: TGTGCCATCAGGAGGACTAGCGGACCTACCGGGGAGCTGTTTTTT.

The rearrangement links TRBV18 to TRBJ2-7; TRBD1 is a possible D gene (6 bases). Trimming cost V 6 bases and J 5 bases, with 20 bases left between them. CDR3 size: 15 residues. CDR1 KGHSH and CDR2 LQKENI come from the germline V gene. The CDR3 DNA reads as TGTGCCAGCTCCCCTCGACAGGTTCGTCTCCACGAGCAGTACTTC. It specifies CASSPRQVRLHEQYF.

V and J are TRBV10-1 and TRBJ2-2; 7 nucleotides agree with TRBD1. V was clipped by 5 bases and J by 4 bases; unmatched bases: 4. Germline CDR1 and CDR2: WNHNN and SYGVQD (reference sequence). There are 14 residues in the CDR3. CDR3 bases: TGCGCCAGCAGTCGGGACAGTTCCACCGGGGAGCTGTTTTTT. Translating it yields CASSRDSSTGELFF.

This chain connects TRBV5-4 to TRBJ1-4, with 7 bases aligning to TRBD1. Germline V gene data show CDR1 as SGHNT and CDR2 as YYREEE (reference sequence). The CDR3 loop spans 15 amino acids. The J segment lost 5 bases and the V segment lost 3 bases, leaving 7 bases of the junction unmatched. The chain's CDR3 is CASSSHGTANEKLFF. In nucleotides, the CDR3 is TGTGCCAGCAGCTCTCACGGGACAGCCAATGAAAAACTGTTTTTT.

The chain joins TRBV7-3 to TRBJ2-7, with 9 bases fitting TRBD1. The germline V gene encodes CDR1 SGHTA and CDR2 FQGTGA. The CDR3 length is 13 residues. Unmatched junction bases numbered 3, after V lost 2 bases and J lost 7 bases. In nucleotides, the CDR3 is TGTGCCAGCAGCTTAGACAGGGGGGGAGAGCAGTACTTC. Encoded protein: CASSLDRGGEQYF.

The chain links TRBV19 to TRBJ1-1; 7 bases align to TRBD1. Germline assignment: CDR1 LNHDA and CDR2 SQIVND (reference sequence). The V and J ends lost 6 bases and 6 bases, in that order; junction bases with no gene match: 4. This CDR3 spans 12 amino acids. This CDR3 is CASSGQVAEAFF. The CDR3, as DNA: TGTGCCAGTAGCGGACAGGTCGCTGAAGCTTTCTTT.

The chain has TRBV5-4 and TRBJ2-2, with a possible D match to TRBD1 (6 bases). Germline-derived CDR1 and CDR2 are SGHNT and YYREEE (reference sequence). Trimming shortened V by 3 bases and J by 6 bases, and 9 bases separated the two germline ends. CDR3 length: 13 residues. CDR3 sequence reads: CASSWQGPGELFF. DNA of the CDR3: TGTGCCAGCAGCTGGCAGGGGCCCGGGGAGCTGTTTTTT.

J is TRBJ1-5 and V is TRBV20-1; maybe TRBD1 (6 bases). Trimming pared 3 bases from V and 9 bases from J, leaving 15 bases between. The CDR3 consists of 13 residues. Germline V gene lookup returns CDR1 DFQATT and CDR2 SNEGSKA (reference sequence). For the CDR3, the DNA is TGCAGTGCTAGTCGGCAGGGGAGTCTGCCCCAGCATTTT. It codes for CSASRQGSLPQHF.

The chain combines TRBV29-1 with TRBJ2-2, with 7 bases that match TRBD1. Germline V lookup: CDR1 SQVTM, CDR2 ANQGSEA. V lost 7 bases to trimming and J lost 1 base; unmatched junction nucleotides: 6. The CDR3 covers 14 residues. CDR3 sequence: CSAQTGRNTGELFF. Here the CDR3 DNA reads TGCAGCGCCCAGACAGGGCGGAACACCGGGGAGCTGTTTTTT.

The chain joins TRBV7-2 to TRBJ1-2, with D maybe TRBD1 (6 bases). From germline, CDR1 is SGHTA and CDR2 FQGNSA. Trimming cost V 4 bases and J 2 bases, with 26 bases left between them. This CDR3 comprises 19 residues. In DNA, the CDR3 is TGTGCCAGCAGCTCCGACAGGCTAGAATCCAATCTTGTCAACTATGGCTACACCTTC. Translation: CASSSDRLESNLVNYGYTF.

This clone appeared once. The V gene is TRBV15, the J gene TRBJ1-2, with D possibly being TRBD1 (5 bases). This CDR3 has 13 residues. The V gene's germline CDR1 is LNHNV and CDR2 YYDKDF (reference sequence). Trimming took off 8 bases at V and 7 bases at J, with 17 bases between the two ends. CDR3 amino acids: CATGKKAGIGYTF. CDR3 in DNA: TGTGCCACCGGCAAAAAAGCAGGGATTGGCTACACCTTC.

The CDR3 sequence is CSVEFAGGSEGGYTF. The CDR3 bases are TGCAGCGTTGAGTTCGCAGGGGGTAGCGAGGGTGGCTACACCTTC. This chain connects TRBV29-1 to TRBJ1-2; 7 positions match TRBD1. The CDR3 contains 15 residues. The ends lost 3 bases at V and 7 bases at J; junction bases unmatched: 14. The V gene's germline CDR1 is SQVTM and CDR2 ANQGSEA.

The rearrangement joins TRBV6-4 to TRBJ1-1, with 7 bases that match TRBD1. The CDR3 totals 14 residues. V dropped 0 bases and J dropped 6; count of bases not matched to a gene: 4. Looked up from germline, CDR1 is MRHNA and CDR2 is SNTAGT. The CDR3: CASSDSVTGSEAFF. The DNA for the CDR3 is TGTGCCAGCAGTGACTCGGTGACAGGGTCTGAAGCTTTCTTT.

The chain joins TRBV30 to TRBJ2-2, with 7 bases that match TRBD1. The CDR3 loop spans 11 amino acids. Germline V gene data show CDR1 as GTSNPN and CDR2 as SVGIG (reference sequence). The J segment lost 5 bases and the V segment lost 8 bases, leaving 2 bases of the junction unmatched. The CDR3, as DNA: TGTGCCCGACAGGGAACCGGGGAGCTGTTTTTT. This translates into CARQGTGELFF.